This T cell receptor (beta chain) emerged from a study of cytomegalovirus exposure and HLA in healthy donors (TCRdb year 2017). A note on the overall study: According to an earlier analysis of a few hundred of the donors, 150 million to 200 million T cells yielded 100 million or so unique TCR beta sequences and approximately 300 Gb of sequence data. On average, around 230,000 unique TCR beta nucleotide sequences were sequenced per donor among 398 genotyped donors of the cohort, with roughly 18% of those sequences being non-productive. The study was designed to test whether signatures of past pathogen exposure could be identified by cataloging public T cell receptors. Genome-wide SNP genotypes for about 60% of the roughly 700 donors were used in a later genetic analysis, which treated that subset as a discovery cohort. HLA typing covered class I and class II loci at four-digit resolution. A separate validation cohort of about 110 different subjects was used in addition to the roughly 640-subject first cohort. In an earlier analysis of 500 to 650 of the donors, high-throughput TCR beta sequencing was used to judge whether each TCR beta V gene segment behaved as functional or pseudogenic. A later analysis re-examined previously published TCR beta repertoires from over 500 donors and added high-resolution HLA genotyping to investigate patterns of TCR occurrence. The study combined high-throughput TCR immunosequencing, statistical association of individual TCRs with disease status, and machine learning to predict cytomegalovirus infection status. Alongside the repertoire data, information on donor age, sex, ethnicity and CMV serostatus was compiled. Among the roughly 400 genotyped donors, around 81% belonged to the genetic ancestry cluster associated with self-reported Caucasian donors. Typing coverage varied by locus: roughly 629-630 donors for A, B, C, DRB1 and DQB1; roughly 520 for DQA1; more than 600 for DPA1; around 490 for DPB1. Five DR-DQ haplotypes were treated as single units for association and clustering because of strong linkage in the cohort. The study used immunosequencing to profile the T cell repertoires of some 600 subjects and linked those repertoires to cytomegalovirus serostatus. The later analysis used no new phenotypic data to find candidate immune exposures, relying instead on TCR beta sequences and their occurrence across donors. All discovery cohort repertoires had been generated on a single sequencing platform. Approximately 300 gigabases of sequencing data and around 90 million unique TCR sequences made up an early release that covered several hundred HLA-typed donors.

Looking up the germline V gene yields CDR1 SGHDT and CDR2 YYEEEE. The V and J ends are trimmed by 2 bases and 3 bases, leaving 6 bases between them. The CDR3 numbers 12 residues from cysteine through phenylalanine. Just CDR3 DNA is preserved here, 36 bases in frame from base 1. The cohort was made up of approximately 670 healthy bone marrow donors. All cohort members were sampled while nominally healthy, although unrecorded immune exposures were likely present. The donor was CMV seronegative and belonged to the group of roughly 330 seronegative cohort members. Each donor provided a peripheral blood sample, and peripheral blood mononuclear cells were used for TCR beta sequencing. The Qiagen DNeasy Blood Extraction Kit was used to extract genomic DNA from the blood cell samples. Libraries were made using the immunoSEQ multiplex PCR assay. A mixture of 60 forward primers for TCR Vbeta segments and 13 reverse primers for TCR Jbeta segments was used in the multiplex PCR. A multiplex PCR assay on genomic DNA amplified the CDR3 region of rearranged TCR beta genes. The Illumina HiSeq System was used to sequence the amplified TCR beta libraries as 87-base-pair reads. As for the authors' bioinformatics: In a later analysis, tens of millions of unique TCR beta chains were counted across the 690 or so repertoires, and around 10 million of these chains were shared by at least two donors. To remove PCR and sequencing errors, raw reads were error-corrected and collapsed into unique sequences using a nearest-neighbor algorithm that merged closely related sequences. CDR3 sequences were aligned to IMGT reference sequences to assign V, D and J gene segments. Each retained sequence needed at least a six-nucleotide match to both a V gene segment and a J gene segment. A rearrangement was called productive if the CDR3 had no stop codons and remained in frame with V and J, and every other rearrangement was called non-productive. Following IMGT convention, CDR3 was defined as the stretch from the second conserved V-encoded cysteine up to the conserved J-encoded phenylalanine. Sequences without an unambiguous match to a single V gene segment were excluded from the earlier analysis of 587 of the donors. In an earlier analysis of about 590 of the donors, a V segment was called functional when productive rearrangements were above 56.7%, and segregating when the standard deviation between donors exceeded 5%. A statistical classification framework was developed to diagnose cytomegalovirus status using the catalog of TCR beta chain sequences. A later analysis assigned V and J genes by comparing TCR nucleotide sequences with IMGT/GENE-DB human TR gene sequences. The TCRdist pipeline was used in a later analysis to assign CDR3 sequences and most-parsimonious VDJ recombination scenarios. In a later analysis, each TCR beta chain was defined by its CDR3 amino acid sequence together with its V-gene family, and reads without a unique V-gene family were excluded. A later analysis removed nearly 600 highly shared, low-generation-probability nucleotide sequences to deal with suspected cross-contamination and a sequencing artifact. For each public chain, a later analysis derived a clonal expansion index from normalized ranks of inferred template counts within each repertoire. A later analysis computed generation probabilities with a VDJ recombination model fitted to out-of-frame rearrangements, and checked the results against IGoR. In a later analysis, TCR-TCR, TCR-HLA and TCR-CMV co-occurrence was scored with hypergeometric tests, and a repertoire-size bias correction was applied to TCR pairs. To estimate false discovery rates, a later analysis permuted the HLA or CMV assignments 20 times. A later analysis grouped co-occurring TCRs with DBSCAN, adding TCRdist sequence similarity when clustering within HLA-allele-positive subsets. Repertoires with fewer than 30,000 or more than 120,000 public chains were left out of co-occurrence clustering, as were four to six repertoires with anomalous nucleotide sharing. Entries here come from immuneACCESS through TCRdb and include only in-frame sequences with V and J called. Some clones fail to appear in such tables; in the studies checked, an unresolved V gene covers under half of the shortfall, and the cause of the remainder is unknown. V and J calls and clone size are as listed in that table; D and trimming were resolved from the DNA. The sample table holds roughly 130,000 clones, of which about four fifths were seen once. The top ten hold 5.3% of the sample.

Findings and caveats that apply to the study as a whole: The earlier analysis of fewer than 750 of the donors excluded some 16 rarely observed V segments, including chromosome 9 orphons, because counts were too low. A later genetic analysis reported fewer N-insertions in productive TCRs among donors in an Asian-associated ancestry cluster than the 666-donor mean. The 87-base-pair reads could not distinguish some IMGT-functional V segments, including TRBV6-2 and TRBV6-3, so those segments were excluded. In a later genetic analysis, a missense DCLRE1C variant was associated with V-gene and J-gene trimming of TCR beta chains, and the association was replicated in an independent cohort. This cohort had only TCR beta chains sequenced, and the lack of alpha or paired-chain data limited which features could be detected. In a later analysis, TCR association rates were found to vary across HLA loci, with the most associated TCRs seen for DRB1 alleles and the fewest for HLA-C alleles. A later analysis found that HLA-associated TCR beta chains were more clonally expanded and had lower generation probabilities than equally common non-associated chains. In vitro tests confirmed that a few of the cytomegalovirus-associated TCR beta chains recognize cytomegalovirus antigens. In the study, approximately 160 TCR beta chains were listed as associated with cytomegalovirus. In a later analysis, several top co-occurrence clusters were reported to appear linked to parvovirus B19, influenza, CMV and Epstein-Barr virus. A cluster of highly shared sequence variants was judged likely to be a technical artifact of the sequencing pipeline. Broadly in line with IMGT annotations, most TCR beta V segments showed up in productive rearrangements about 87% or about 30% of the time in an earlier analysis of about 500 of the donors. The only immune exposure information available for the cohort was CMV serostatus. Most CMV-associated TCR beta chains appeared to be HLA-restricted in a later analysis, and the HLA associations seemed to be driven largely by CMV exposure. Linkage disequilibrium might explain the correlated functional status among segregating V segments, but an unknown experimental factor could not be excluded. Specific HLA alleles were associated with 15,000 to 20,000 TCR beta sequences at a false discovery rate of 0.05 in a later analysis. Assigning TCR associations to individual alleles was difficult when HLA alleles, especially DR and DQ, strongly co-occurred. Cytomegalovirus status was reported to be diagnosed by the classifier with high specificity and sensitivity in both the original and validation cohorts. Most TCR sequences were observed very rarely across donors, whereas some public TCRs were present in many individuals. Because HLA typing was unavailable for some donors at each locus, only the typed subset was used in association tests. It was suggested by the authors that the approach could potentially be generalized to other disease states and immunological phenotypes. Sequencing depth was assumed to be roughly uniform across donors in the presence/absence analyses, though that assumption may not hold. A further reported finding was that TCR beta sequences accurately predicted the HLA-A and HLA-B alleles for most subjects in the first cohort.

Remarks on this clone: Its antigen specificity is not known. The record has no base qualities; no much larger clone is one base away.

The sequenced sample consisted of PBMCs. This clonotype originated in a man younger than 45 in good health and CMV-seronegative. The rearranged chain carries TRBV5-6 and TRBJ2-7; D gene: possibly TRBD1, on 5 matching bases. CDR3 reads: CASSLGDYEQYF. The DNA sequence is TGTGCCAGCAGCTTAGGGGACTACGAGCAGTACTTC. Full variable domain (CDR3 extended with the reference TRBV5-6 and TRBJ2-7 proteins): DAGVTQSPTHLIKTRGQQVTLRCSPKSGHDTVSWYQQALGQGPQFIFQYYEEEERQRGNFPDRFSGHQFPNYSSELNVNALLLGDSALYLCASSLGDYEQYFGPGTRLTVT.